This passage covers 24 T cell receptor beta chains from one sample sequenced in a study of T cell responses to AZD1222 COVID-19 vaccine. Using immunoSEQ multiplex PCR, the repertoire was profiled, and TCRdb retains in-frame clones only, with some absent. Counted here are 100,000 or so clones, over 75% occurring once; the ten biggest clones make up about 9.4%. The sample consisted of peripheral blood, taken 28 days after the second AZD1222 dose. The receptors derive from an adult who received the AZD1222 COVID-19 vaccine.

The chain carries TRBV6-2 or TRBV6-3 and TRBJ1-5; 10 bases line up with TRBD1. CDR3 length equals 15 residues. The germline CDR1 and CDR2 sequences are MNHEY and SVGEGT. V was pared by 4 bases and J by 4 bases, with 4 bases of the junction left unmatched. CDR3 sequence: CASSWGDRGNQPQHF. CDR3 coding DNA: TGTGCCAGCAGTTGGGGGGACAGGGGTAATCAGCCCCAGCATTTT.

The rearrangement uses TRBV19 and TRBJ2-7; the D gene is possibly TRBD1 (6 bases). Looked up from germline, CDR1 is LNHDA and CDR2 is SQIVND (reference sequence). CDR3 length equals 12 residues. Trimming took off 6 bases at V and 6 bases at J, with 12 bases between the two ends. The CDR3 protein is CASRPGAGEQYF. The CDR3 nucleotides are TGTGCCAGTAGGCCAGGGGCCGGCGAGCAGTACTTC.

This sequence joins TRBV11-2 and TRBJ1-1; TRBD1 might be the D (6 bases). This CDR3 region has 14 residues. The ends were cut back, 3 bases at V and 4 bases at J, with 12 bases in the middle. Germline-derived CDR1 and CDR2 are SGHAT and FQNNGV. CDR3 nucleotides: TGTGCCAGCAGCTTGGCAGGGGATTCCACTGAAGCTTTCTTT. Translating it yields CASSLAGDSTEAFF.

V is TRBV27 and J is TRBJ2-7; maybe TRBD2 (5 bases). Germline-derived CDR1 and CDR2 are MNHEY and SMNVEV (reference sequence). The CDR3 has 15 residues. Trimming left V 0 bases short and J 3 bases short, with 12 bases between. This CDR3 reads CASSLSRTDIYEQYF. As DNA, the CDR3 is TGTGCCAGCAGTTTATCGAGGACTGACATCTACGAGCAGTACTTC.

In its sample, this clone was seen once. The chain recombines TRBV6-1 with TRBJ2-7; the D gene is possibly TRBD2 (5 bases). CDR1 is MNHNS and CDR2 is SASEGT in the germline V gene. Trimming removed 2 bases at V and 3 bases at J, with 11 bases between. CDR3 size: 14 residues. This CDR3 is CASSEITGYYEQYF. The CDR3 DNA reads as TGTGCCAGCAGTGAAATTACGGGGTACTACGAGCAGTACTTC.

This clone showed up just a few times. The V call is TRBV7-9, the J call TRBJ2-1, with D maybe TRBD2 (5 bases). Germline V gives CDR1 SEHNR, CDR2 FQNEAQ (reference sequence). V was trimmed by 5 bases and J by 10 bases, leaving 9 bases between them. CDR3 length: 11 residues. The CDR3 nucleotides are TGTGCCAGCAGCATCCCGGGAGAGCAGTTCTTC. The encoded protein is CASSIPGEQFF. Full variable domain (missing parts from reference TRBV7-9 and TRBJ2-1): DTGVSQNPRHKITKRGQNVTFRCDPISEHNRLYWYRQTLGQGPEFLTYFQNEAQLEKSRLLSDRFSAERPKGSFSTLEIQRTEQGDSAMYLCASSIPGEQFFGPGTRLTVL.

The CDR3 region is CASSPDTGGAFTYNSPLHF. The CDR3 coding sequence is TGTGCCAGCTCACCAGACACAGGGGGCGCGTTCACCTATAATTCACCCCTCCACTTT. The genes are TRBV18 and TRBJ1-6; 9 bases match TRBD1. V lost 2 bases to trimming and J lost 2 bases; unmatched junction nucleotides: 10. The CDR3 covers 19 residues. Looked up from germline, CDR1 is KGHSH and CDR2 is LQKENI.

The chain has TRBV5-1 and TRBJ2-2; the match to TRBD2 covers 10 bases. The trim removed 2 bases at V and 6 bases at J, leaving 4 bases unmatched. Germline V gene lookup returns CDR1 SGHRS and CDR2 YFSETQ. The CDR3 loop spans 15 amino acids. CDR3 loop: CASSFPLAGAGELFF. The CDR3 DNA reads TGCGCCAGCAGCTTTCCCCTAGCGGGAGCCGGGGAGCTGTTTTTT. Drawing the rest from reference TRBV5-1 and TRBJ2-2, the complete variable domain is KAGVTQTPRYLIKTRGQQVTLSCSPISGHRSVSWYQQTPGQGLQFLFEYFSETQRNKGNFPGRFSGRQFSNSRSEMNVSTLELGDSALYLCASSFPLAGAGELFFGEGSRLTVL.

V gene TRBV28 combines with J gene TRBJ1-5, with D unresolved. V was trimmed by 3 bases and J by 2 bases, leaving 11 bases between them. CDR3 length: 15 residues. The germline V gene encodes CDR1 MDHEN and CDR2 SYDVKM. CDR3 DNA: TGTGCCAGCAGTTTGGGTTTCTCGGGCAATCAGCCCCAGCATTTT. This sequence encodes CASSLGFSGNQPQHF.

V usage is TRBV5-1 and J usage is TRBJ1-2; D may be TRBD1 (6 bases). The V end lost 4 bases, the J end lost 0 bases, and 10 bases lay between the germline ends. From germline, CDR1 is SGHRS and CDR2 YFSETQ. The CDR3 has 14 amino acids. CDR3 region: CASSLDSPNYGYTF. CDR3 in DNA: TGCGCCAGCAGCCTGGACAGCCCTAACTATGGCTACACCTTC.

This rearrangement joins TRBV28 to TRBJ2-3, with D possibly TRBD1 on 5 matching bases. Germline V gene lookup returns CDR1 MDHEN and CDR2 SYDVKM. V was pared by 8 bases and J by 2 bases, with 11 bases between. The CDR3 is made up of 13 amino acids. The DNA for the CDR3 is TGTGCCAGCTCCTTGGGGCCCACAGATACGCAGTATTTT. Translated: CASSLGPTDTQYF.

Here the CDR3 reads CASSPTTGSVAYGYTF. DNA for the CDR3: TGTGCCAGCTCACCCACGACAGGGTCTGTCGCCTATGGCTACACCTTC. The rearrangement links TRBV18 to TRBJ1-2; 7 bases agree with TRBD1. V lost 3 bases, J lost 4 bases, and 11 bases stayed unmatched. Germline CDR1 reads KGHSH; CDR2 reads LQKENI. CDR3 length: 16 residues. Full variable domain (outside the CDR3, taken from reference TRBV18 and TRBJ1-2): NAGVMQNPRHLVRRRGQEARLRCSPMKGHSHVYWYRQLPEEGLKFMVYLQKENIIDESGMPKERFSAEFPKEGPSILRIQQVVRGDSAAYFCASSPTTGSVAYGYTFGSGTRLTVV.

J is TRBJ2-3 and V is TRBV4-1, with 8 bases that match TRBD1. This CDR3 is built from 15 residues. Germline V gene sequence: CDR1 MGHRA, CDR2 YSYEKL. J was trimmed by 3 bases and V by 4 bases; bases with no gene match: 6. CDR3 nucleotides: TGCGCCAGCAGCCTTCGACAGGGGTGGACAGATACGCAGTATTTT. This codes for CASSLRQGWTDTQYF.

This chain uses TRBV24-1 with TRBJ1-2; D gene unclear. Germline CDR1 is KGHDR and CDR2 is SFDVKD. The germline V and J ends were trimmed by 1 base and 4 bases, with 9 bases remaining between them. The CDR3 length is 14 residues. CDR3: CATSDLRTTYGYTF. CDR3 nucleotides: TGTGCCACCAGTGATTTAAGGACCACCTATGGCTACACCTTC.

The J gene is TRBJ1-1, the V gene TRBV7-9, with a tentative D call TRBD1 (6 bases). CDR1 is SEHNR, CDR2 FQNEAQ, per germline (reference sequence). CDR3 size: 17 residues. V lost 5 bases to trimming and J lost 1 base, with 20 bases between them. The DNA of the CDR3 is TGTGCCAGCAGCCCCCTCCGGGGGGGCAAGGGGAACACTGAAGCTTTCTTT. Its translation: CASSPLRGGKGNTEAFF.

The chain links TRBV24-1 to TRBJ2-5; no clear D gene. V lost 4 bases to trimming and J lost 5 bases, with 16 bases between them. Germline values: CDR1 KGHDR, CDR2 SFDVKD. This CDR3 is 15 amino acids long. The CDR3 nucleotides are TGTGCCACCAGTGACGCGGACGGTGGTGGGGAGACCCAGTACTTC. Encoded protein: CATSDADGGGETQYF.

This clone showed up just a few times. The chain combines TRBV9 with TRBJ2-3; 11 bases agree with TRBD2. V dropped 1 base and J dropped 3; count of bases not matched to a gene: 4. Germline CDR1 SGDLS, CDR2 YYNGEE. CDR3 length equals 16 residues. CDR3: CASSVMGLADTDTQYF. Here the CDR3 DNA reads TGTGCCAGCAGCGTAATGGGACTAGCGGATACAGATACGCAGTATTTT. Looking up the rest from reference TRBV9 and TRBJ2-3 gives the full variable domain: DSGVTQTPKHLITATGQRVTLRCSPRSGDLSVYWYQQSLDQGLQFLIQYYNGEERAKGNILERFSAQQFPDLHSELNLSSLELGDSALYFCASSVMGLADTDTQYFGPGTRLTVL.

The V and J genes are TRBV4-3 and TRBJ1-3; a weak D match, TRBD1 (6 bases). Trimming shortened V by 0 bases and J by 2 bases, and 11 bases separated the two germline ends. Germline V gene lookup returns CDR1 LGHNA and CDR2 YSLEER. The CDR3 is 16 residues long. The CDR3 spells CASSQDLAGAGNTIYF. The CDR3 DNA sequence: TGCGCCAGCAGCCAAGATCTGGCAGGGGCTGGAAACACCATATATTTT.

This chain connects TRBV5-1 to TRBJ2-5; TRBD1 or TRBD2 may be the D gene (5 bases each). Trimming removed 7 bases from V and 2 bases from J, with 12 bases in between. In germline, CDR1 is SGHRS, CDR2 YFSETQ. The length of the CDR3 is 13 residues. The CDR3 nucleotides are TGCGCCAGCGGGGGTGCAGGGCAAGAGACCCAGTACTTC. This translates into CASGGAGQETQYF.

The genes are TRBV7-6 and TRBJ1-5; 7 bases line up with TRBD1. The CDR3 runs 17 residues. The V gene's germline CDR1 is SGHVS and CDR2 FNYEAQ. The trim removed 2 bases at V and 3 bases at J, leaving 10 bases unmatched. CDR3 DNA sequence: TGTGCCAGCAGCTTATTTTTTGGACAGGCTCACAATCAGCCCCAGCATTTT. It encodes CASSLFFGQAHNQPQHF.

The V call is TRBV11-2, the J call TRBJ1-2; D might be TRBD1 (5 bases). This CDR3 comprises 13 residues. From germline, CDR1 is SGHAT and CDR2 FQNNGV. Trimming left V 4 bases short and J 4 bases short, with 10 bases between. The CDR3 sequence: CASSSQGTYGYTF. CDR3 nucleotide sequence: TGTGCCAGCAGCTCCCAGGGCACCTATGGCTACACCTTC.

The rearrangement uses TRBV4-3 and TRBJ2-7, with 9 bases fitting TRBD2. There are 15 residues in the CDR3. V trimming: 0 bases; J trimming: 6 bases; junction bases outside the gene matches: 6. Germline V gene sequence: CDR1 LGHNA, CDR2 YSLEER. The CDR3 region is CASSQDASGNIEQYF. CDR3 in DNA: TGCGCCAGCAGCCAAGACGCTAGCGGGAATATCGAGCAGTACTTC.

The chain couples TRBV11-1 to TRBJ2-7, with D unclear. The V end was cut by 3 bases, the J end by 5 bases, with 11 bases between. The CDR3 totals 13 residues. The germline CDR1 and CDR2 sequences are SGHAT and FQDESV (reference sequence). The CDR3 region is CASSFHRVNEQYF. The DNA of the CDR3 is TGTGCCAGCAGCTTCCATCGGGTTAACGAGCAGTACTTC.

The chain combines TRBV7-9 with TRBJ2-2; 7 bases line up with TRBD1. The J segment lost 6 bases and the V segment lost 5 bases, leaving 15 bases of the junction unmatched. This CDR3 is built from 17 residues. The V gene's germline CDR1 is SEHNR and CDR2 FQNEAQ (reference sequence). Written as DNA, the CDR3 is TGTGCCAGCAGCGAACCCTACGACAGGGTGGAGGCCGGGGAGCTGTTTTTT. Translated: CASSEPYDRVEAGELFF.